One TCR beta chain is described in this entry. Its cognate antigen has yet to be identified. There are no base qualities to consult, and no much larger clone falls within one base. The sample comes from a study of cytomegalovirus exposure and HLA in healthy donors (dated by TCRdb to the late 2010s). The study in broad terms: According to a later analysis, one platform produced both the approximately 110 validation repertoires and the 670 or so repertoires of the first cohort. The study aimed to test whether cataloging public T cell receptors could reveal signatures of past pathogen exposure. In addition to the first cohort of around 670 subjects, a separate validation cohort of about 120 different subjects was used. To predict cytomegalovirus infection status, the study combined high-throughput TCR immunosequencing, statistical association of individual TCRs with disease status, and machine learning. General study outcomes and caveats: While some public TCRs were present in many individuals, most TCR sequences turned up only very rarely across donors. A later analysis lacked HLA typing for the validation cohort, so it scored co-occurrence in that cohort across all 110 or so repertoires. A few of the identified cytomegalovirus-associated TCR beta chains were confirmed in vitro to be specific for cytomegalovirus antigens. In a later analysis, TCRs clustered in the first cohort were found to also tend to co-occur in the roughly 110 validation repertoires, with over 90% of cluster scores above 0. It was suggested by the authors that the approach could potentially be generalized to other disease states and immunological phenotypes. The classifier was reported to diagnose cytomegalovirus status with high specificity and sensitivity in both the original and validation cohorts. The study gave a list of some 150 TCR beta chains associated with cytomegalovirus.

The donors were included in the validation cohort of 120 subjects, a group kept apart from the roughly 730-subject first cohort. V trim: 4 bases; J trim: 6 bases; unmatched bases: 7. CDR1 is given as SGHVS and CDR2 as FQNEAQ, both from the germline V gene. The CDR3 spans 15 residues, from the cysteine through the phenylalanine. This entry keeps only the CDR3 DNA: 45 bases, framed from base 1. The library was built by means of the immunoSEQ multiplex PCR assay. In the authors' own workflow: To diagnose cytomegalovirus status from the catalog of TCR beta chain sequences, a statistical classification framework was built. Entries here come from immuneACCESS through TCRdb and include only in-frame sequences with V and J called. Some clones fail to appear in such tables; in the studies checked, an unresolved V gene covers under half of the shortfall, and the cause of the remainder is unknown. For V, J and clone size, that table is used; D and trimming come from the DNA. Here the sample has roughly 260,000 clones; approximately 87% occur a single time. The ten largest clones represent 2.6% of the sample.

The V and J genes are TRBV7-8 and TRBJ2-3; 10 middle bases align to TRBD2. The sample comprised PBMCs. The clonotype comes from a man aged 18 to 35 in good health and CMV-seronegative. Here the CDR3 is given as CASSSKRGGWDTQYF. The sequence in DNA is TGTGCCAGCAGCTCAAAGCGGGGGGGTTGGGATACGCAGTATTTT.